This T cell receptor beta chain stems from a study of cytomegalovirus exposure and HLA in healthy donors. General study points: Apart from CMV serostatus, no immune exposure information was available. Cytomegalovirus association was listed for around 170 TCR beta chains.

Researchers ran the PCR with 60 Vbeta and 13 Jbeta primers. Here immunoSEQ multiplex PCR was the method, and the copy in TCRdb shows in-frame clones only, minus some. The sample consists of roughly 190,000 clones, about four fifths of them appearing once. Concerning this clone itself: What it binds is unknown.

The V and J ends lost 5 bases and 2 bases, in that order; junction bases with no gene match: 2. The germline gives CDR1 SGHRS, CDR2 YFSETQ. The CDR3 covers 13 residues. The source of this sequence is a woman in her 30s in good health and CMV-seropositive. The V call is TRBV5-1, the J call TRBJ2-5; 8 positions match TRBD1. Sequences were obtained from PBMCs. The CDR3 bases are TGCGCCAGCAGTGACAGGGGACAAGAGACCCAGTACTTC. As protein: CASSDRGQETQYF.